One and the same sample provided the 8 T cell receptor beta chains below, sequenced in a study of T cell changes during pregnancy in multiple sclerosis. Only in-frame clones appear in the TCRdb table, and some are missing; sequencing was by immunoSEQ multiplex PCR. The sample shows tens of thousands of clones, about 92% of them seen only once. The specimen comprised peripheral blood, sampled in the second trimester of pregnancy. Receptors were obtained from a female donor with multiple sclerosis, enrolled in a pregnancy study.

This chain connects TRBV6-5 to TRBJ1-2, with D maybe TRBD1 (5 bases). The CDR3 spans 14 residues. The germline CDR1 and CDR2 sequences are MNHEY and SVGAGI. V shed 5 bases and J shed 1 base, with 11 bases lying between them. The CDR3 loop is CASSPRGGNYGYTF. In nucleotides, the CDR3 is TGTGCCAGCAGTCCCCGGGGGGGTAACTATGGCTACACCTTC.

This clone showed up just once. The chain couples TRBV7-9 to TRBJ2-7; 7 nucleotides match TRBD1. V lost 5 bases to trimming and J lost 0 bases; unmatched junction nucleotides: 7. Germline V gives CDR1 SEHNR, CDR2 FQNEAQ (reference sequence). The CDR3 is made up of 15 amino acids. DNA for the CDR3: TGTGCCAGCAGCAAGACAGGGTCCTACTCCTACGAGCAGTACTTC. As protein: CASSKTGSYSYEQYF.

The count of this clone is one. The chain is built from TRBV5-4 and TRBJ2-5; possibly TRBD1 for D (6 bases). The germline gives CDR1 SGHNT, CDR2 YYREEE (reference sequence). CDR3 length: 17 residues. V lost 5 bases and J 2 bases, leaving 22 bases between the germline ends. Here the CDR3 DNA reads TGTGCCAGCAGTACCCCAAGGTCAGGGGACGCACAAGAGACCCAGTACTTC. Translated, it gives CASSTPRSGDAQETQYF.

This chain connects TRBV5-1 to TRBJ2-5; 13 bases align to TRBD2. The germline CDR1 and CDR2 sequences are SGHRS and YFSETQ. The length of the CDR3 is 16 residues. After removal of 3 bases from V and 3 bases from J, the junction contained 5 bases not matched to a gene. CDR3 amino acids: CASSYPGTSGKETQYF. CDR3 bases: TGCGCCAGCAGCTATCCCGGGACTAGCGGGAAAGAGACCCAGTACTTC.

The chain links TRBV30 to TRBJ2-5, with TRBD2 identical over 13 bases. CDR3 length: 14 amino acids. V lost 5 bases and J lost 5; bases outside the gene matches: 5. CDR1 is GTSNPN and CDR2 is SVGIG in the germline V gene (reference sequence). The CDR3 spells CAWGLAGARETQYF. The CDR3, as DNA: TGTGCCTGGGGACTAGCGGGAGCTCGGGAGACCCAGTACTTC.

This chain links TRBV7-3 with TRBJ2-1; 16 positions match TRBD2. The junction had 5 bases not matched to a gene; V was cut back by 1 base and J by 8 bases. This CDR3 has 17 residues. Germline V gene sequence: CDR1 SGHTA, CDR2 FQGTGA. The DNA of the CDR3 is TGTGCCAGCAGCTTAAAGGGACTAGCGGGGGGGCGGTATGAGCAGTTCTTC. Protein: CASSLKGLAGGRYEQFF.

The chain uses TRBV4-1 and TRBJ2-1; 9 bases match TRBD1. Per the germline V gene, CDR1 is MGHRA and CDR2 is YSYEKL. The trim removed 2 bases at V and 5 bases at J, leaving 7 bases unmatched. CDR3 length equals 16 residues. The CDR3 reads CASSQLGQGANNEQFF. The DNA for the CDR3 is TGCGCCAGCAGCCAATTGGGACAGGGCGCAAACAATGAGCAGTTCTTC.

The V gene is TRBV18, the J gene TRBJ1-1; no reliable D call. Per the germline V gene, CDR1 is KGHSH and CDR2 is LQKENI. The CDR3 loop spans 16 amino acids. Trimming left V 0 bases short and J 4 bases short, with 15 bases between. The CDR3 region is CASSPPNRIGSTEAFF. In DNA, the CDR3 is TGTGCCAGCTCACCACCGAATCGGATCGGGAGCACTGAAGCTTTCTTT.